Shown below are 32 T cell receptor beta chains from a single sample sequenced in a study of regulatory T cells in long-lasting Graves disease. Time point here: newly diagnosed GD, antithyroid drugs for less than 3 months. PBMCs were the source of the RNA used for TCR sequencing. Assembly of TCR beta libraries relied on iRepertoire HTBI primers together with Arm-PCR of CDR3 regions. MiXCR was run by TCRdb on the multiplex PCR reads, yielding one entry per CDR3 protein. The sample contains about 430,000 distinct CDR3 sequences, approximately 16% of which appear only once. The sample was also reused in another study, on T cells in Graves' hyperthyroidism and ophthalmopathy.

The specimen was peripheral blood mononuclear cells (PBMCs), collected at new diagnosis, from a patient treated with antithyroid drugs. The receptors derive from a woman aged 40 to 50 with Graves disease.

This clonotype was counted only a few times. The J gene is TRBJ2-1, the V gene TRBV14; D is uncertain. There are 14 residues in the CDR3. CDR1 SGHDN and CDR2 FVKESK come from the germline V gene. Trimming shortened V by 0 bases and J by 8 bases, and 11 bases separated the two germline ends. CDR3 DNA: TGTGCCAGCAGCCAAGATCGCTATCCTGATGAGCAGTTCTTC. This translates into CASSQDRYPDEQFF.

The sample holds many counts of this clonotype. The chain has TRBV2 and TRBJ2-3, with D possibly being TRBD1 (7 bases). With 3 bases removed from V and 1 base from J, the gap between germline ends came to 14 bases. The germline V gene has CDR1 SNHLY and CDR2 FYNNEI. This CDR3 has 16 amino acids. The DNA of the CDR3 is TGTGCCAGCAGTGATGTGCGCAGGGGGGGCACAGATACGCAGTATTTT. Translation gives CASSDVRRGGTDTQYF. The full variable domain, rest sourced from reference TRBV2 and TRBJ2-3, is EPEVTQTPSHQVTQMGQEVILRCVPISNHLYFYWYRQILGQKVEFLVSFYNNEISEKSEIFDDQFSVERPDGSNFTLKIRSTKLEDSAMYFCASSDVRRGGTDTQYFGPGTRLTVL.

This clonotype came up a few times. The V gene is TRBV4-3, the J gene TRBJ2-1; tentatively, D is TRBD1 (5 bases). The CDR3 has 15 residues. Trimming took off 2 bases at V and 8 bases at J, with 16 bases between the two ends. Germline CDR1 reads LGHNA; CDR2 reads YSLEER. Here the CDR3 reads CASSQRWAGLHEQFF. The CDR3 region has the DNA TGCGCCAGCAGCCAAAGGTGGGCAGGGCTCCATGAGCAGTTCTTC.

This clonotype appeared many times. The chain uses TRBV12-5 and TRBJ1-1; tentatively, D is TRBD1 (6 bases). The germline gives CDR1 LGHNT, CDR2 FRNRAP. V lost 4 bases and J 4 bases, leaving 10 bases between the germline ends. This CDR3 spans 13 amino acids. CDR3 nucleotide sequence: TGTGCTAGTGGTTCGCAGGGGATCACTGAAGCTTTCTTT. The encoded protein is CASGSQGITEAFF.

This clonotype showed up many times. The chain links TRBV7-9 to TRBJ1-2, with no clear D. The CDR3 runs 14 residues. Germline CDR1 and CDR2: SEHNR and FQNEAQ (reference sequence). V lost 10 bases, J lost 2 bases, and 17 bases lay in between. CDR3 protein: CATPPAGLNYGYTF. CDR3 DNA: TGTGCCACCCCACCAGCAGGACTAAACTATGGCTACACCTTC.

This clonotype was seen many times. The V and J genes are TRBV27 and TRBJ1-1; the D gene is possibly TRBD1 (6 bases). The ends were cut back, 6 bases at V and 0 bases at J, with 14 bases in the middle. Germline CDR1 and CDR2: MNHEY and SMNVEV (reference sequence). The CDR3 is 15 amino acids. The CDR3 DNA reads TGTGCCAGCAGAAAAGACAGGCACATGAACACTGAAGCTTTCTTT. Amino acid sequence: CASRKDRHMNTEAFF.

This clonotype appeared a few times. V and J are TRBV6-1 and TRBJ2-2; 8 nucleotides agree with TRBD1. J was trimmed by 4 bases and V by 6 bases; bases with no gene match: 13. Germline V gene sequence: CDR1 MNHNS, CDR2 SASEGT. The CDR3 covers 17 residues. For the CDR3, the DNA is TGTGCCAGCAGGGGGACGGACAGGGAGCAAAGCACCGGGGAGCTGTTTTTT. Encoded protein: CASRGTDREQSTGELFF.

This chain uses TRBV29-1 with TRBJ2-7; TRBD2 is a possible D gene (6 bases). This CDR3 is built from 13 residues. Trimming took 4 bases from V and 0 from J, leaving 10 bases between them. Germline V gives CDR1 SQVTM, CDR2 ANQGSEA. CDR3: CSVVLANSYEQYF. CDR3 bases: TGCAGCGTTGTCCTAGCGAACTCCTACGAGCAGTACTTC.

This clonotype was detected many times. One end of the junction varies from germline; a read error may be responsible. V usage is TRBV20-1 and J usage is TRBJ2-2, with 8 bases that match TRBD1. The germline CDR1 and CDR2 sequences are DFQATT and SNEGSKA (reference sequence). There are 12 residues in the CDR3. The CDR3, as DNA: TGCAGTGCTAGAGAACTGACAGGGGTGCTGTTTTTT. Its protein is CSARELTGVLFF.

This clonotype was counted at least ten times. The chain carries TRBV18 and TRBJ1-3, with D unresolved. V shed 8 bases and J shed 0 bases, with 14 bases lying between them. Germline assignment: CDR1 KGHSH and CDR2 LQKENI. The CDR3 spans 15 residues. CDR3 sequence reads: CASAADLSSGNTIYF. In nucleotides, the CDR3 is TGTGCCAGCGCCGCGGATCTCAGCTCTGGAAACACCATATATTTT. The full variable domain, completed using reference TRBV18 and TRBJ1-3, is NAGVMQNPRHLVRRRGQEARLRCSPMKGHSHVYWYRQLPEEGLKFMVYLQKENIIDESGMPKERFSAEFPKEGPSILRIQQVVRGDSAAYFCASAADLSSGNTIYFGEGSWLTVV.

This clonotype appeared many times. The gene calls are TRBV5-1 and TRBJ1-1; the D gene is possibly TRBD1 (6 bases). Germline assignment: CDR1 SGHRS and CDR2 YFSETQ. The CDR3 sequence is 16 residues long. V lost 0 bases and J lost 0, with 12 bases in between. The CDR3 loop reads CASSLVDSSMNTEAFF. The CDR3 DNA reads TGCGCCAGCAGCTTGGTGGACAGCAGTATGAACACTGAAGCTTTCTTT.

This clonotype was seen a handful of times. The CDR3 sequence: CAWDRPGQAAYEQYF. Here the CDR3 DNA reads TGTGCCTGGGATCGGCCGGGACAGGCGGCCTACGAGCAGTACTTC. The rearrangement links TRBV30 to TRBJ2-7; 8 positions agree with TRBD1. The length of the CDR3 is 15 residues. Trimming at V came to 5 bases and at J to 2 bases, leaving 11 bases not matched to a gene. CDR1 GTSNPN and CDR2 SVGIG come from the germline V gene (reference sequence).

This clonotype was detected once. The chain couples TRBV13 to TRBJ2-3; D is ambiguous. Germline V gene sequence: CDR1 PRHDT, CDR2 FYEKMQ (reference sequence). V lost 0 bases to trimming and J lost 7 bases, with 5 bases between them. CDR3 size: 12 residues. The CDR3 coding sequence is TGTGCCAGCAGCTTAGGCTGGAATACGCAGTATTTT. This gives the protein CASSLGWNTQYF. Complete variable domain (other parts from reference TRBV13 and TRBJ2-3): AAGVIQSPRHLIKEKRETATLKCYPIPRHDTVYWYQQGPGQDPQFLISFYEKMQSDKGSIPDRFSAQQFSDYHSELNMSSLELGDSALYFCASSLGWNTQYFGPGTRLTVL.

This chain uses TRBV10-3 with TRBJ2-5; 10 nucleotides match TRBD1. Germline loops: CDR1 ENHRY, CDR2 SYGVKD. V dropped 6 bases and J dropped 4; count of bases not matched to a gene: 2. The CDR3 is made up of 13 amino acids. Here the CDR3 reads CAIRRQGAETQYF. In DNA, the CDR3 is TGTGCCATCAGACGACAGGGGGCAGAGACCCAGTACTTC.

About this clonotype itself: This clone may be a read error of a much larger clone one base away. CDR3 nucleotide sequence: TGTGCCAGCAGTTACGGGGCTCGCAGTGGAGGTGTTACGCAGTATTTT. Amino acid sequence: CASSYGARSGGVTQYF. This chain links TRBV6-2 or TRBV6-3 with TRBJ2-3; tentatively, D is TRBD1 or TRBD2 (5 bases each). The CDR3 has 16 residues. CDR1 and CDR2 (germline): MNHEY, SVGEGT. Deletions cut 2 bases from V and 8 bases from J, with 20 bases between.

Ten or more counts support this clonotype. CDR3 in DNA: TGCGCCAGCAGCTTCGCGGCCCGCACAGATACGCAGTATTTT. Its translation is CASSFAARTDTQYF. V usage is TRBV5-1 and J usage is TRBJ2-3; D remains ambiguous. The CDR3 length is 14 residues. V lost 2 bases and J lost 1, with 8 bases in between. From germline, CDR1 is SGHRS and CDR2 YFSETQ.

The chain links TRBV4-1 to TRBJ2-1; 7 nucleotides line up with TRBD2. Germline V gives CDR1 MGHRA, CDR2 YSYEKL. Losses at the gene ends were 10 bases for V and 0 bases for J; bases not matched to a gene: 9. CDR3 length: 15 amino acids. The CDR3 region is CATGALADSYNEQFF. As DNA, the CDR3 is TGCGCCACCGGTGCCCTAGCGGACTCCTACAATGAGCAGTTCTTC.

This clonotype was counted at least ten times. This chain joins TRBV2 and TRBJ1-5, with 7 bases lining up with TRBD1. Per the germline V gene, CDR1 is SNHLY and CDR2 is FYNNEI. CDR3 size: 15 residues. Losses at the gene ends were 5 bases for V and 2 bases for J; bases not matched to a gene: 6. CDR3 coding DNA: TGTGCCAGCAGTCCCGACAGGGTTGGCAATCAGCCCCAGCATTTT. Amino acids: CASSPDRVGNQPQHF.

CDR3 DNA: TGTGCCAGCAGCCCCGGGACACCGTCCTACGAGCAGTACTTC. As protein: CASSPGTPSYEQYF. V and J are TRBV11-2 and TRBJ2-7; possible D gene TRBD1, 6 bases. CDR1 and CDR2 (germline): SGHAT, FQNNGV. Trimming pared 5 bases from V and 1 base from J, leaving 12 bases between. This CDR3 region has 14 residues.

The rearrangement joins TRBV10-3 to TRBJ2-7; D gene unclear. The length of the CDR3 is 12 residues. V was cut by 11 bases and J by 3 bases, with 14 bases left in between. CDR1 and CDR2 from the germline V gene are ENHRY and SYGVKD. As DNA, the CDR3 is TGTGCCGGCGGCGGAAATGGCTACGAGCAGTACTTC. The encoded protein is CAGGGNGYEQYF.

This clonotype was detected ten times or more. The chain couples TRBV3-1 to TRBJ2-7; 7 nucleotides agree with TRBD2. With 3 bases clipped from V and 2 bases from J, the junction kept 16 bases outside the gene matches. Germline values: CDR1 LGHDT, CDR2 YNNKEL (reference sequence). The CDR3 spans 18 residues. The CDR3 DNA sequence: TGTGCCAGCAGCCAGTTAAGCCGTGGCCTAGCGGACACCTACGAGCAGTACTTC. Residues: CASSQLSRGLADTYEQYF.

This clonotype was counted ten times or more. The chain joins TRBV6-1 to TRBJ2-6; a weak D match, TRBD2 (6 bases). CDR1 is MNHNS, CDR2 SASEGT, per germline. The V and J ends lost 6 bases and 0 bases respectively, with 12 bases between them. This CDR3 has 16 amino acids. The CDR3 DNA sequence: TGTGCCAGCAGCCCCAGGAGGGCCTCTGGGGCCAACGTCCTGACTTTC. Its translation: CASSPRRASGANVLTF.

This clonotype turned up a few times. The chain has TRBV3-1 and TRBJ2-2, with TRBD1 matching 7 bases. J gave up 0 bases and V 2 bases, and 3 bases lay outside the gene matches. CDR3 length: 16 amino acids. CDR1 is LGHDT, CDR2 YNNKEL, per germline (reference sequence). The CDR3 bases are TGTGCCAGCAGCCAACTGGGACAGCCGAACACCGGGGAGCTGTTTTTT. This gives the protein CASSQLGQPNTGELFF.

This clonotype showed up many times. The V and J genes are TRBV27 and TRBJ2-7; 10 positions agree with TRBD2. This CDR3 contains 14 residues. The V and J ends lost 2 bases and 4 bases, in that order; junction bases with no gene match: 2. CDR1 MNHEY and CDR2 SMNVEV come from the germline V gene (reference sequence). The CDR3 spells CASSLELAGYEQYF. CDR3 nucleotide sequence: TGTGCCAGCAGTTTAGAACTAGCGGGATACGAGCAGTACTTC.

This clonotype was counted ten times or more. The chain combines TRBV7-8 with TRBJ2-5; 12 nucleotides agree with TRBD2. The CDR3 is 17 amino acids. The J segment lost 5 bases and the V segment lost 7 bases, leaving 14 bases of the junction unmatched. Looked up from germline, CDR1 is SGHVS and CDR2 is FQNEAQ. The CDR3 region has the DNA TGTGCCAGCATGTCTGGACTAGCGGGATCTGATTGGGAGACCCAGTACTTC. Its protein is CASMSGLAGSDWETQYF.

This clonotype was seen repeatedly, ten times or more. The chain combines TRBV6-5 with TRBJ2-7; 9 nucleotides agree with TRBD1. CDR1 and CDR2 (germline): MNHEY, SVGAGI. The CDR3 length is 16 residues. The V gene end was trimmed by 4 bases and the J gene end by 3 bases; junction bases not matched to a gene: 10. CDR3 sequence reads: CASSFGGTGRDYEQYF. The CDR3 DNA sequence: TGTGCCAGCAGTTTCGGGGGGACAGGGAGGGACTACGAGCAGTACTTC.

The chain uses TRBV3-1 and TRBJ2-1; D gene uncertain. Germline lookup yields CDR1 LGHDT and CDR2 YNNKEL (reference sequence). V dropped 0 bases and J dropped 7 bases, with 4 bases sitting between them. CDR3 length: 12 residues. CDR3 region: CASSQDINEQFF. The CDR3 nucleotides are TGTGCCAGCAGCCAAGATATTAATGAGCAGTTCTTC.

CDR3 residues: CASSYGSDQPQHF. The CDR3, as DNA: TGTGCCAGCAGCTACGGGTCAGATCAGCCCCAGCATTTT. The V gene is TRBV7-6, the J gene TRBJ1-5; D gene unclear. Trimming took off 4 bases at V and 5 bases at J, with 9 bases between the two ends. This CDR3 is 13 amino acids long. The germline V gene has CDR1 SGHVS and CDR2 FNYEAQ.

Many counts were recorded for this clonotype. The chain is built from TRBV7-9 and TRBJ2-2, with D possibly matching TRBD2 (6 bases). V was trimmed by 4 bases and J by 6 bases, leaving 6 bases between them. Germline V CDR1 and CDR2: SEHNR, FQNEAQ (reference sequence). This CDR3 is 12 amino acids long. The CDR3 sequence is CASSSGAGELFF. In DNA form, the CDR3 reads TGTGCCAGCAGCTCGGGGGCCGGGGAGCTGTTTTTT.

This clonotype was observed at least ten times. The chain has TRBV12-3 or TRBV12-4 and TRBJ2-7, with 7 positions matching TRBD2. The CDR3 runs to 16 residues. V was clipped by 5 bases and J by 3 bases; unmatched bases: 13. The CDR3 DNA sequence: TGTGCCAGCAGTGGGGGGGGATCGGGGAGAAGCTACGAGCAGTACTTC. It is translated as CASSGGGSGRSYEQYF.

At least ten counts were recorded for this clonotype. This chain uses TRBV15 with TRBJ2-6; TRBD2 matches 7 bases. This CDR3 has 17 residues. The germline CDR1 and CDR2 sequences are LNHNV and YYDKDF (reference sequence). J lost 0 bases, V lost 1 base, and 3 bases had no gene match. The CDR3, as DNA: TGTGCCACCAGCAGAGGGACTAGTCGCTCTGGGGCCAACGTCCTGACTTTC. It translates to CATSRGTSRSGANVLTF.

As for this clonotype: The DNA is left out, because the CDR3 cannot be placed on it with certainty; the CDR3 is given as TCRdb lists it. The chain combines TRBV7-8 with TRBJ1-6; the DNA was not used to check the table's D call, TRBD1. The CDR3 comprises 22 residues, both ends counted. Germline loops: CDR1 SGHVS, CDR2 FQNEAQ. This CDR3 is CASSFYICSAQRGESYNSPLHF.